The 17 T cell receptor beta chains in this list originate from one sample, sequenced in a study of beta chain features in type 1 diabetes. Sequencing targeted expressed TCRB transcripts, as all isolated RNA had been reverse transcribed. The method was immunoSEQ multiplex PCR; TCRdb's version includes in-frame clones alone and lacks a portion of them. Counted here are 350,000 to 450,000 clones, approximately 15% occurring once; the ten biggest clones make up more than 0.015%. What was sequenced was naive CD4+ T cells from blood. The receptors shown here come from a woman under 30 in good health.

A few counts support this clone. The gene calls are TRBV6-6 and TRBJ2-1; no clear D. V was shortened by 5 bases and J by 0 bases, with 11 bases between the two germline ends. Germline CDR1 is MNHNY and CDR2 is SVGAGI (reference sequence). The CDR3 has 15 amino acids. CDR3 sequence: CASSLQVGSYNEQFF. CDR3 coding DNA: TGTGCCAGCAGTCTCCAGGTCGGCTCCTACAATGAGCAGTTCTTC.

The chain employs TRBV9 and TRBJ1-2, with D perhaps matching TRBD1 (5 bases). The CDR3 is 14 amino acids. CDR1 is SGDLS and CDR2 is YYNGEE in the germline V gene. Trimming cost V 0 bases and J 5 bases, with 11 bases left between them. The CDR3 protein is CASSVEGMRYGYTF. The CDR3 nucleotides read TGTGCCAGCAGCGTAGAGGGGATGCGGTATGGCTACACCTTC.

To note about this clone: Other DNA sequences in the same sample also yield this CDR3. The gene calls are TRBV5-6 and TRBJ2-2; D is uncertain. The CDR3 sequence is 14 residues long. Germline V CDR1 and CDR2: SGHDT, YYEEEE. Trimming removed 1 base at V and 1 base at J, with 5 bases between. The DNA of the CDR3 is TGTGCCAGCAGCTTGAGAGGGAACACCGGGGAGCTGTTTTTT. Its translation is CASSLRGNTGELFF. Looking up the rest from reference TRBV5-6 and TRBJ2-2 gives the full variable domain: DAGVTQSPTHLIKTRGQQVTLRCSPKSGHDTVSWYQQALGQGPQFIFQYYEEEERQRGNFPDRFSGHQFPNYSSELNVNALLLGDSALYLCASSLRGNTGELFFGEGSRLTVL.

DNA of the CDR3: TGTGCCAGCAGCCAAGATCAGGTTAGGTGGCAGTTCTTC. It yields the protein CASSQDQVRWQFF. The V and J genes are TRBV14 and TRBJ2-1; D is unresolved. The V end lost 0 bases, the J end lost 12 bases, and 12 bases lay between the germline ends. The CDR3 sequence is 13 residues long. Germline CDR1 reads SGHDN; CDR2 reads FVKESK.

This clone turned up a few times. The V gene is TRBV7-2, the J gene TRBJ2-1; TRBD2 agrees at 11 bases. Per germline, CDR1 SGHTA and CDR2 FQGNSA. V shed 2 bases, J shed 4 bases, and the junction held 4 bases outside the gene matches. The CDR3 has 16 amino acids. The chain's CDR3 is CASSLLPSGGYNEQFF. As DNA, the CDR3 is TGTGCCAGCAGCTTATTACCTAGCGGGGGGTACAATGAGCAGTTCTTC. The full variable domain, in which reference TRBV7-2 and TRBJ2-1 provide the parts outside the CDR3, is GAGVSQSPSNKVTEKGKDVELRCDPISGHTALYWYRQSLGQGLEFLIYFQGNSAPDKSGLPSDRFSAERTGGSVSTLTIQRTQQEDSAVYLCASSLLPSGGYNEQFFGPGTRLTVL.

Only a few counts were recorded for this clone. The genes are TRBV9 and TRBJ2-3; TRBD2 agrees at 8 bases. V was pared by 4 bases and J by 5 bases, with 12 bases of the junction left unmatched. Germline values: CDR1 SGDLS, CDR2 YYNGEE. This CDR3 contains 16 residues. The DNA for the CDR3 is TGTGCCAGCAGCCCCAGCTTGCGGGAGGATGAAGATACGCAGTATTTT. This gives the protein CASSPSLREDEDTQYF.

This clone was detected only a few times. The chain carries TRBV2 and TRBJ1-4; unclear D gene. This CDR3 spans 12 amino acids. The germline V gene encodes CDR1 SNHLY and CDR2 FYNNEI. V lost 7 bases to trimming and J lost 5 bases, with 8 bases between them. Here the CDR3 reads CASIGRNEKLFF. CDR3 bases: TGTGCCAGCATTGGGAGAAATGAAAAACTGTTTTTT.

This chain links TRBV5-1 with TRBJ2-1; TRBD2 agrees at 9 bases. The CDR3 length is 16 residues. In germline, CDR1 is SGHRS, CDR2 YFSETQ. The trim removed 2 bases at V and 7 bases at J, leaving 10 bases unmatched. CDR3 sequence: CASSFRASGMTNEQFF. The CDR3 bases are TGCGCCAGCAGCTTCCGGGCTAGCGGGATGACGAATGAGCAGTTCTTC.

CDR3 DNA sequence: TGTGCCAGCTCACTAGCATACACAGGGGTAAACTACGAGCAGTACTTC. Translated: CASSLAYTGVNYEQYF. The chain joins TRBV18 to TRBJ2-7; 7 positions agree with TRBD1. CDR1 and CDR2 from the germline V gene are KGHSH and LQKENI. CDR3 size: 16 residues. The V gene end was trimmed by 4 bases and the J gene end by 3 bases; junction bases not matched to a gene: 12.

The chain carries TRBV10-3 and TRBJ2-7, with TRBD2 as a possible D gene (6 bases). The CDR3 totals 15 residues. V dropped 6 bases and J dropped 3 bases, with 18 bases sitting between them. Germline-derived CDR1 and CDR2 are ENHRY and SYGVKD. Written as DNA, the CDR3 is TGTGCCATCAGGGACGGGACTCCCGGGCGCTACGAGCAGTACTTC. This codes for CAIRDGTPGRYEQYF.

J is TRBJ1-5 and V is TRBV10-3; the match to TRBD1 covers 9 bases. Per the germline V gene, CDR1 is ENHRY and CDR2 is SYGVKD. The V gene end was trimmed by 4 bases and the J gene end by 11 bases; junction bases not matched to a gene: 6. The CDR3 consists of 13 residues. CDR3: CAISGTGEVSQHF. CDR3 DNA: TGTGCCATCAGTGGGACAGGGGAAGTGTCCCAGCATTTT.

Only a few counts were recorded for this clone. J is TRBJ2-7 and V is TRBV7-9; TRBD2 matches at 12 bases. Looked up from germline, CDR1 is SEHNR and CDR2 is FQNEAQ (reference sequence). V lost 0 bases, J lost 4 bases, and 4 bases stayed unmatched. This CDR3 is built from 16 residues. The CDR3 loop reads CASSLARLAGGYEQYF. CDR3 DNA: TGTGCCAGCAGCTTAGCTCGGCTAGCGGGAGGGTACGAGCAGTACTTC.

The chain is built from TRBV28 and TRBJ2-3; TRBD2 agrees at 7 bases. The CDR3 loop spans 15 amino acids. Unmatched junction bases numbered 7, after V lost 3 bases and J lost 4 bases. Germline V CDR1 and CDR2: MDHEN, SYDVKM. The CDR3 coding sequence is TGTGCCAGCAGTTTGAGTGGGAGGGCCGCAGATACGCAGTATTTT. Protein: CASSLSGRAADTQYF.

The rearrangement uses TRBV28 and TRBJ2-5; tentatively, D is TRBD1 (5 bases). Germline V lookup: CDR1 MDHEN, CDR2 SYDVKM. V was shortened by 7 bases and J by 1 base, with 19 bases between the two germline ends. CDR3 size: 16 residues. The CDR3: CASNSGSPSLQETQYF. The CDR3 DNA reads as TGTGCCAGCAACTCAGGGTCCCCCAGCCTCCAAGAGACCCAGTACTTC.

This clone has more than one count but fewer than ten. CDR3 sequence: CASSPTGRGNQPQHF. In DNA form, the CDR3 reads TGTGCCAGCAGTCCCACAGGGAGAGGCAATCAGCCCCAGCATTTT. This chain connects TRBV6-5 to TRBJ1-5, with D tentatively TRBD1 (6 bases). This CDR3 comprises 15 residues. Trimming cost V 5 bases and J 2 bases, with 13 bases left between them. CDR1 is MNHEY, CDR2 SVGAGI, per germline.

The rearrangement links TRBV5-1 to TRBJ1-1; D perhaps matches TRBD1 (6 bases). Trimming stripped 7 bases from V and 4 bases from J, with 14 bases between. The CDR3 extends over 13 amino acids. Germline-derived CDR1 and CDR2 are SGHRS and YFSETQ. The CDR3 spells CASVGGLGTEAFF. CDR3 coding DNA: TGCGCCAGCGTCGGGGGGCTCGGCACTGAAGCTTTCTTT. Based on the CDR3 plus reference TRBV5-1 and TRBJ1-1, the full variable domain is KAGVTQTPRYLIKTRGQQVTLSCSPISGHRSVSWYQQTPGQGLQFLFEYFSETQRNKGNFPGRFSGRQFSNSRSEMNVSTLELGDSALYLCASVGGLGTEAFFGQGTRLTVV.

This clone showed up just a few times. Here the CDR3 DNA reads TGTGCCAGTAGTCCTAGCGGGAGGCGGACAGATACGCAGTATTTT. Translating it yields CASSPSGRRTDTQYF. The V gene is TRBV19, the J gene TRBJ2-3; TRBD2 aligns across 11 bases. Germline assignment: CDR1 LNHDA and CDR2 SQIVND (reference sequence). With V trimmed by 5 bases and J by 3 bases, 4 bases remained unmatched. The CDR3 length is 15 residues.